The next 20 T cell receptor beta chains were all read from a single sample in a study of vaccination effects on CD4 cells after COVID-19. Sequencing followed a ViraFEST assay step that expanded antigen-specific CD4+ T cells with viral peptide pools. At the end of 9 to 11 days of culture, CD4+ T cells were isolated. Having tested negative for nucleocapsid antibodies, the vaccine recipients showed no prior SARS-CoV-2 infection. Produced via immunoSEQ multiplex PCR; TCRdb's table is partial and in-frame only. The sample records about 63,000 clones, over 70% being singletons. These receptors are not linked to any known antigen. Sequencing was performed on CD4+ T cells from PBMCs cultured with HCoV-OC43 spike peptides, taken before COVID-19 vaccination. The subset here: HCoV-OC43 spike overlapping peptide pool stimulation. Every receptor here comes from a human donor who received a COVID-19 vaccine.

This chain uses TRBV5-1 with TRBJ1-3, with D possibly being TRBD1 (5 bases). The CDR3 is made up of 14 amino acids. The V and J ends lost 5 bases and 0 bases respectively, with 9 bases between them. The germline CDR1 and CDR2 sequences are SGHRS and YFSETQ. Written as DNA, the CDR3 is TGCGCCAGCAGTTCTCAGGGCTCTGGAAACACCATATATTTT. Translation gives CASSSQGSGNTIYF.

The rearrangement uses TRBV7-2 and TRBJ2-1; 8 nucleotides match TRBD2. CDR3 size: 16 residues. Germline V gene sequence: CDR1 SGHTA, CDR2 FQGNSA. The junction had 14 bases not matched to a gene; V was cut back by 5 bases and J by 8 bases. CDR3 coding DNA: TGTGCCAGCAGCAAGGGAGCGGGGGTCAGGGCCCATGAGCAGTTCTTC. This codes for CASSKGAGVRAHEQFF.

This chain links TRBV7-3 with TRBJ2-7; weak D call: TRBD1 (6 bases). In germline, CDR1 is SGHTA, CDR2 FQGTGA. This CDR3 region has 17 residues. Trimming stripped 5 bases from V and 4 bases from J, with 24 bases between. CDR3 bases: TGTGCCAGCAGCCAACCTTATAGGTACAGGGTGGGATACGAGCAGTACGTC. Its protein is CASSQPYRYRVGYEQYV.

The chain uses TRBV6-5 and TRBJ1-2; no definite D call. Per the germline V gene, CDR1 is MNHEY and CDR2 is SVGAGI. There are 12 residues in the CDR3. Between the trimmed V and J ends, which lost 5 bases and 7 bases, there was a span of 11 bases. The CDR3, as DNA: TGTGCCAGCAGTCGGGAGTCGTCTGGCTACACCTTC. It translates to CASSRESSGYTF.

The CDR3 coding sequence is TGTGCCAGTAAATACTCTCAGGGGGTAAGCAATCAGCCCCAGCATTTT. Amino acids: CASKYSQGVSNQPQHF. The chain recombines TRBV19 with TRBJ1-5; 7 bases line up with TRBD1. Germline values: CDR1 LNHDA, CDR2 SQIVND (reference sequence). The CDR3 sequence is 16 residues long. After removal of 7 bases from V and 1 base from J, the junction contained 10 bases not matched to a gene.

The chain carries TRBV11-2 and TRBJ2-5; 16 bases fit TRBD2. Per the germline V gene, CDR1 is SGHAT and CDR2 is FQNNGV. The CDR3 totals 16 residues. V shed 3 bases and J 5 bases; nucleotides not matched to a gene: 3. CDR3: CASSFGTSGGAETQYF. CDR3 DNA: TGTGCCAGCAGCTTTGGGACTAGCGGGGGGGCGGAGACCCAGTACTTC.

This clone was detected once. CDR3 nucleotides: TGTGCCAGCAGTCGCGATTGGGGTAATTCACCCCTCCACTTT. Residues: CASSRDWGNSPLHF. This chain uses TRBV7-2 with TRBJ1-6; D ambiguous. Germline assignment: CDR1 SGHTA and CDR2 FQGNSA. V lost 6 bases, J lost 6 bases, and 12 bases lay in between. This CDR3 comprises 14 residues.

This chain uses TRBV5-1 with TRBJ1-4; D perhaps matches TRBD1 (5 bases). The V end was cut by 0 bases, the J end by 8 bases, with 11 bases between. Germline CDR1 and CDR2: SGHRS and YFSETQ. The CDR3 totals 14 residues. The CDR3: CASSLAGGTEKLFF. The CDR3 DNA reads TGCGCCAGCAGCTTGGCGGGAGGGACGGAAAAACTGTTTTTT.

This chain joins TRBV29-1 and TRBJ1-2; TRBD1 agrees at 10 bases. The CDR3 covers 14 residues. CDR1 SQVTM and CDR2 ANQGSEA come from the germline V gene. Losses at the gene ends were 6 bases for V and 4 bases for J; bases not matched to a gene: 8. CDR3 nucleotide sequence: TGCAGCGTCAGGGGACAGGGGAATCGCTATGGCTACACCTTC. Translation: CSVRGQGNRYGYTF.

The gene calls are TRBV7-8 and TRBJ1-5; D possibly corresponds to TRBD1 (5 bases). The V end was cut by 2 bases, the J end by 1 base, with 12 bases between. In germline, CDR1 is SGHVS, CDR2 FQNEAQ. This CDR3 is 16 amino acids long. The CDR3 DNA sequence: TGTGCCAGCAGCTTAAGGGGCCGGGGGAGCAATCAGCCCCAGCATTTT. Protein sequence: CASSLRGRGSNQPQHF. Variable domain in full (rest from reference TRBV7-8 and TRBJ1-5): GAGVSQSPRYKVAKRGQDVALRCDPISGHVSLFWYQQALGQGPEFLTYFQNEAQLDKSGLPSDRFFAERPEGSVSTLKIQRTQQEDSAVYLCASSLRGRGSNQPQHFGDGTRLSIL.

V usage is TRBV2 and J usage is TRBJ1-5; 7 bases align to TRBD1. CDR3 size: 13 residues. V lost 7 bases and J lost 4; bases outside the gene matches: 4. Looked up from germline, CDR1 is SNHLY and CDR2 is FYNNEI. This CDR3 reads CASTGGANQPQHF. CDR3 nucleotide sequence: TGTGCCAGCACAGGGGGGGCGAATCAGCCCCAGCATTTT.

The V and J genes are TRBV14 and TRBJ2-2, with a weak D call TRBD1 (5 bases). V lost 3 bases and J 4 bases, leaving 9 bases between the germline ends. The CDR3 loop spans 14 amino acids. CDR1 is SGHDN, CDR2 FVKESK, per germline. The CDR3 here is CASSQADSTGELFF. The DNA for the CDR3 is TGTGCCAGCAGCCAGGCTGACAGCACCGGGGAGCTGTTTTTT. The complete variable domain, with remaining parts taken from reference TRBV14 and TRBJ2-2, reads EAGVTQFPSHSVIEKGQTVTLRCDPISGHDNLYWYRRVMGKEIKFLLHFVKESKQDESGMPNNRFLAERTGGTYSTLKVQPAELEDSGVYFCASSQADSTGELFFGEGSRLTVL.

CDR3 in amino acids: CASRPSGQHGYTF. The DNA of the CDR3 is TGTGCCAGTAGGCCGTCGGGACAGCATGGCTACACCTTC. The genes are TRBV19 and TRBJ1-2, with TRBD1 matching over 7 bases. The CDR3 covers 13 residues. V was pared by 6 bases and J by 6 bases, with 7 bases of the junction left unmatched. Per the germline V gene, CDR1 is LNHDA and CDR2 is SQIVND (reference sequence).

This rearrangement joins TRBV7-8 to TRBJ1-1; D not resolved. Germline CDR1 SGHVS, CDR2 FQNEAQ. V was pared by 5 bases and J by 1 base, with 14 bases between. The CDR3 runs 15 residues. CDR3 sequence: CASSAARAGNTEAFF. The CDR3 DNA follows: TGTGCCAGCAGCGCCGCTAGGGCGGGGAACACTGAAGCTTTCTTT.

J is TRBJ2-5 and V is TRBV11-2; 8 nucleotides align to TRBD1. The CDR3 runs to 15 residues. In germline, CDR1 is SGHAT, CDR2 FQNNGV. V lost 5 bases, J lost 4 bases, and 9 bases stayed unmatched. CDR3 bases: TGTGCCAGCAGCGACCAGGGGGCCAGGAGAGAGACCCAGTACTTC. This sequence encodes CASSDQGARRETQYF. The variable domain in full, completed from reference TRBV11-2 and TRBJ2-5, reads EAGVAQSPRYKIIEKRQSVAFWCNPISGHATLYWYQQILGQGPKLLIQFQNNGVVDDSQLPKDRFSAERLKGVDSTLKIQPAKLEDSAVYLCASSDQGARRETQYFGPGTRLLVL.

V gene TRBV3-1 (or the pseudogene TRBV3-2) combines with J gene TRBJ2-7; D is perhaps TRBD2 (5 bases). Trimming removed 4 bases from V and 2 bases from J, with 15 bases in between. Germline CDR1 and CDR2: LGHDT and YNNKEL (reference sequence). The CDR3 runs to 15 residues. In nucleotides, the CDR3 is TGTGCCAGCAGCCCGGGCAATATGAGGGCCTACGAGCAGTACGTC. It specifies CASSPGNMRAYEQYV.

The chain combines TRBV18 with TRBJ2-1, with TRBD1 identical over 8 bases. Unmatched junction bases numbered 9, after V lost 2 bases and J lost 0 bases. Germline V gives CDR1 KGHSH, CDR2 LQKENI. The CDR3 runs 18 residues. The CDR3 DNA sequence: TGTGCCAGCTCACCAGAAGGGACAGGCCTTCTCTCCTACAATGAGCAGTTCTTC. It translates to CASSPEGTGLLSYNEQFF.

The rearrangement uses TRBV19 and TRBJ1-6; possibly TRBD1 for D (5 bases). The germline V and J ends were trimmed by 3 bases and 0 bases, with 12 bases remaining between them. The CDR3 extends over 17 amino acids. CDR1 LNHDA and CDR2 SQIVND come from the germline V gene (reference sequence). The CDR3 sequence is CASSIGAGRSYNSPLHF. The CDR3 DNA reads as TGTGCCAGTAGTATCGGAGCAGGGCGCTCCTATAATTCACCCCTCCACTTT. The full variable domain, its missing parts supplied by reference TRBV19 and TRBJ1-6, is DGGITQSPKYLFRKEGQNVTLSCEQNLNHDAMYWYRQDPGQGLRLIYYSQIVNDFQKGDIAEGYSVSREKKESFPLTVTSAQKNPTAFYLCASSIGAGRSYNSPLHFGNGTRLTVT.

This clone was counted a few times. This chain connects TRBV2 to TRBJ2-3, with unresolved D. CDR1 is SNHLY and CDR2 is FYNNEI in the germline V gene. Trimming shortened V by 7 bases and J by 3 bases, and 8 bases separated the two germline ends. CDR3 size: 12 residues. DNA for the CDR3: TGTGCCAGCAATACGAGGACAGATACGCAGTATTTT. Protein sequence: CASNTRTDTQYF.

A few counts support this clone. The chain joins TRBV10-2 to TRBJ1-1, with 8 bases identical to TRBD1. CDR3 length: 16 amino acids. The J segment lost 4 bases and the V segment lost 6 bases, leaving 13 bases of the junction unmatched. CDR1 and CDR2 from the germline V gene are WSHSY and SAAADI. CDR3 bases: TGCGCCAGCAGGGGGACAGGAGGGGAAAGAGGCACTGAAGCTTTCTTT. Amino acid sequence: CASRGTGGERGTEAFF.